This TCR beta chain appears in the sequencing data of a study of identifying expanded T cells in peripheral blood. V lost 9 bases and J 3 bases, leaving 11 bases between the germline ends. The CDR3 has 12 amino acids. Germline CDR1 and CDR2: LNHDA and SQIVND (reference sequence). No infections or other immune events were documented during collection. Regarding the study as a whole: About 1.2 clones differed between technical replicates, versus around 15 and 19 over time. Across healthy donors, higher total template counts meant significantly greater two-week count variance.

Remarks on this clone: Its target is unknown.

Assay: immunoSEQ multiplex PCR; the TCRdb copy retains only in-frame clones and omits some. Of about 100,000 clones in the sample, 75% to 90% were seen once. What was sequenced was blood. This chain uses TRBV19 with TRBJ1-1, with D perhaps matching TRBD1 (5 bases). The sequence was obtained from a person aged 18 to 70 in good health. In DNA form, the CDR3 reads TGTGCCAGCAGGGATGGTTACACTGAAGCTTTCTTT. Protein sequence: CASRDGYTEAFF.